The 23 T cell receptor beta chains given below trace back to one sample, sequenced in a study of shared clonotypes between healthy human individuals. The data were produced by immunoSEQ multiplex PCR, yet TCRdb's version contains in-frame clones alone and is incomplete. The sample carries hundreds of thousands of clones, 74% recorded once. Sequencing was carried out using memory CD4+ T cells sorted from blood. Subset reported: CD45RA-negative fraction. These TCRs come from a woman aged 25 to 39 in good health.

The chain links TRBV28 to TRBJ1-5; no definite D call. Germline CDR1 and CDR2: MDHEN and SYDVKM. The CDR3 extends over 15 amino acids. The V and J ends lost 0 bases and 4 bases respectively, with 10 bases between them. CDR3 DNA sequence: TGTGCCAGCAGTTTATGGGCAGGTCGGAATCAGCCCCAGCATTTT. It codes for CASSLWAGRNQPQHF.

This clone has only one observation. This chain uses TRBV6-1 with TRBJ1-5; 7 positions agree with TRBD1. The length of the CDR3 is 15 residues. The trim removed 8 bases at V and 2 bases at J, leaving 9 bases unmatched. CDR1 is MNHNS and CDR2 is SASEGT in the germline V gene. The CDR3 DNA follows: TGTGCCAGCGGACCGACAGGGTCTCGCAATCAGCCCCAGCATTTT. Translating gives CASGPTGSRNQPQHF.

A few counts support this clone. The chain has TRBV29-1 and TRBJ2-1, with a weak D call TRBD1 (5 bases). The CDR3 consists of 15 residues. The V gene lost 3 bases and the J gene lost 2 bases, with 14 bases spanning the gap. CDR1 is SQVTM and CDR2 is ANQGSEA in the germline V gene. The DNA of the CDR3 is TGCAGCGTTGATACAGGATCCCTCCCCTACAATGAGCAGTTCTTC. Its translation: CSVDTGSLPYNEQFF.

CDR3 region: CASSPTGFGDQPQHF. The DNA for the CDR3 is TGTGCCAGTAGCCCGACAGGTTTCGGGGATCAGCCCCAGCATTTT. V usage is TRBV19 and J usage is TRBJ1-5; possibly TRBD1 for D (6 bases). This CDR3 spans 15 amino acids. The germline V and J ends were trimmed by 6 bases and 5 bases, with 17 bases remaining between them. CDR1 is LNHDA and CDR2 is SQIVND in the germline V gene (reference sequence).

This clone appeared a single time. CDR3 nucleotide sequence: TGCGCCAGCAGTGTTCTAGGGGAGACCCAGTACTTC. Translation gives CASSVLGETQYF. The rearrangement joins TRBV10-2 to TRBJ2-5, with no clear D. Germline CDR1 WSHSY, CDR2 SAAADI. The CDR3 is made up of 12 amino acids. V gave up 4 bases and J gave up 5 bases, with 8 bases separating them.

The V and J genes are TRBV27 and TRBJ1-2; 7 bases align to TRBD1. Trimming at V came to 2 bases and at J to 7 bases, leaving 7 bases not matched to a gene. Germline lookup yields CDR1 MNHEY and CDR2 SMNVEV (reference sequence). CDR3 length: 14 residues. For the CDR3, the DNA is TGTGCCAGCAGTTTAGGCAGGGGGTGGAGTGGCTACACCTTC. This sequence encodes CASSLGRGWSGYTF.

V gene TRBV2 combines with J gene TRBJ1-4; D is uncertain. Germline CDR1 and CDR2: SNHLY and FYNNEI. The CDR3 has 15 amino acids. V lost 7 bases, J lost 0 bases, and 12 bases lay in between. The CDR3, as DNA: TGTGCCAGCACTAAGAATACTGCAACTAATGAAAAACTGTTTTTT. This translates into CASTKNTATNEKLFF. The full variable domain, with the rest looked up from reference TRBV2 and TRBJ1-4, is EPEVTQTPSHQVTQMGQEVILRCVPISNHLYFYWYRQILGQKVEFLVSFYNNEISEKSEIFDDQFSVERPDGSNFTLKIRSTKLEDSAMYFCASTKNTATNEKLFFGSGTQLSVL.

The chain combines TRBV30 with TRBJ1-1; D is unclear. The V and J ends lost 1 base and 8 bases respectively, with 11 bases between them. Germline V gene sequence: CDR1 GTSNPN, CDR2 SVGIG (reference sequence). CDR3 length equals 12 residues. CDR3 protein: CAWSAAGIEAFF. In nucleotides, the CDR3 is TGTGCCTGGAGTGCCGCGGGGATCGAAGCTTTCTTT.

As DNA, the CDR3 is TGTGCCAGCAGTTTTCAGGGGGAGGTAAATCAGCCCCAGCATTTT. This encodes CASSFQGEVNQPQHF. The chain joins TRBV6-6 to TRBJ1-5, with 7 nucleotides matching TRBD1. The CDR3 covers 15 residues. Germline assignment: CDR1 MNHNY and CDR2 SVGAGI (reference sequence). J was trimmed by 4 bases and V by 4 bases; bases with no gene match: 7.

The V call is TRBV2, the J call TRBJ2-6; 11 bases fit TRBD2. The germline CDR1 and CDR2 sequences are SNHLY and FYNNEI. CDR3 length equals 17 residues. After removal of 6 bases from V and 1 base from J, the junction contained 5 bases not matched to a gene. The CDR3 region has the DNA TGTGCCAGCAGGCCGGGACTAGCGGCATCTGGGGCCAACGTCCTGACTTTC. Translated: CASRPGLAASGANVLTF. The complete variable domain, with remaining parts taken from reference TRBV2 and TRBJ2-6, reads EPEVTQTPSHQVTQMGQEVILRCVPISNHLYFYWYRQILGQKVEFLVSFYNNEISEKSEIFDDQFSVERPDGSNFTLKIRSTKLEDSAMYFCASRPGLAASGANVLTFGAGSRLTVL.

The V gene is TRBV11-2, the J gene TRBJ2-1, with TRBD2 matching over 7 bases. The CDR3 has 13 amino acids. The germline gives CDR1 SGHAT, CDR2 FQNNGV. V gave up 6 bases and J gave up 8 bases; unmatched junction bases: 7. This chain's CDR3 is CASRLGGGDEQFF. As DNA, the CDR3 is TGTGCCAGCAGACTAGGTGGGGGGGATGAGCAGTTCTTC.

The rearrangement uses TRBV5-4 and TRBJ2-7; TRBD2 might be the D (5 bases). Germline lookup yields CDR1 SGHNT and CDR2 YYREEE (reference sequence). This CDR3 comprises 14 residues. The germline V and J ends were trimmed by 3 bases and 7 bases, with 17 bases remaining between them. CDR3 protein: CASSSYAGKAEQYF. The CDR3 nucleotides are TGTGCCAGCAGCTCGTATGCCGGGAAGGCTGAGCAGTACTTC. Full variable domain (missing parts from reference TRBV5-4 and TRBJ2-7): ETGVTQSPTHLIKTRGQQVTLRCSSQSGHNTVSWYQQALGQGPQFIFQYYREEENGRGNFPPRFSGLQFPNYSSELNVNALELDDSALYLCASSSYAGKAEQYFGPGTRLTVT.

This chain joins TRBV30 and TRBJ1-5; D is possibly TRBD1 (5 bases). CDR1 GTSNPN and CDR2 SVGIG come from the germline V gene (reference sequence). V lost 0 bases and J 3 bases, leaving 9 bases between the germline ends. The CDR3 sequence is 14 residues long. The CDR3 nucleotides read TGTGCCTGGAGTGTGGGGCTACTCAATCAGCCCCAGCATTTT. Its protein is CAWSVGLLNQPQHF.

This clone was counted between two and nine times. CDR3 in amino acids: CASSHLGQGDTQYF. As DNA, the CDR3 is TGTGCCAGCAGCCACCTCGGGCAGGGAGATACGCAGTATTTT. The V and J genes are TRBV5-4 and TRBJ2-3, with TRBD1 as a possible D gene (5 bases). Deletions cut 4 bases from V and 5 bases from J, with 14 bases between. Germline loops: CDR1 SGHNT, CDR2 YYREEE (reference sequence). This CDR3 is built from 14 residues. Filled out from reference TRBV5-4 and TRBJ2-3, the complete variable domain reads ETGVTQSPTHLIKTRGQQVTLRCSSQSGHNTVSWYQQALGQGPQFIFQYYREEENGRGNFPPRFSGLQFPNYSSELNVNALELDDSALYLCASSHLGQGDTQYFGPGTRLTVL.

The V call is TRBV7-2, the J call TRBJ2-3, with D unresolved. The germline V and J ends were trimmed by 5 bases and 0 bases, with 12 bases remaining between them. This CDR3 is 15 amino acids long. Germline values: CDR1 SGHTA, CDR2 FQGNSA. For the CDR3, the DNA is TGTGCCAGCAGCCCCCAGCCGCTCAGCACAGATACGCAGTATTTT. Translated, it gives CASSPQPLSTDTQYF.

The V call is TRBV11-3, the J call TRBJ2-2, with D possibly TRBD2 on 6 matching bases. V was shortened by 5 bases and J by 6 bases, with 13 bases between the two germline ends. This CDR3 is 14 amino acids long. The germline gives CDR1 SGHNT, CDR2 YENEEA. CDR3 sequence reads: CASSRLGGAGELFF. DNA of the CDR3: TGTGCCAGCAGCCGCCTTGGAGGGGCCGGGGAGCTGTTTTTT.

The V and J genes are TRBV5-5 and TRBJ1-1, with no clear D. Looked up from germline, CDR1 is SGHKS and CDR2 is YYEKEE (reference sequence). The CDR3 extends over 11 amino acids. V was trimmed by 6 bases and J by 1 base, leaving 4 bases between them. The CDR3 DNA reads TGTGCCAGCATCAAGAACACTGAAGCTTTCTTT. Residues: CASIKNTEAFF.

This clone was detected once. This chain uses TRBV6-1 with TRBJ1-2; 10 nucleotides match TRBD1. V lost 5 bases, J lost 6 bases, and 6 bases stayed unmatched. Germline values: CDR1 MNHNS, CDR2 SASEGT. This CDR3 has 14 amino acids. The CDR3: CASSRQGALDGYTF. CDR3 bases: TGTGCCAGCAGTAGACAGGGGGCGCTGGATGGCTACACCTTC.

Points on this clone: The same CDR3 can be traced to other DNA sequences in this sample. The chain employs TRBV15 and TRBJ1-4; D gene ambiguous. V dropped 0 bases and J dropped 4 bases, with 9 bases sitting between them. Germline CDR1 LNHNV, CDR2 YYDKDF (reference sequence). The CDR3 is 15 residues long. CDR3 coding DNA: TGTGCCACCAGCAGAGATTTGGGCGGTAATGAAAAACTGTTTTTT. This translates into CATSRDLGGNEKLFF.

The CDR3 spells CASSHAKTGVVEKLFF. The CDR3, as DNA: TGTGCCAGCAGCCACGCAAAGACAGGGGTTGTCGAAAAACTGTTTTTT. This sequence joins TRBV6-6 and TRBJ1-4, with 8 bases lining up with TRBD1. The J segment lost 8 bases and the V segment lost 6 bases, leaving 14 bases of the junction unmatched. The CDR3 covers 16 residues. Looked up from germline, CDR1 is MNHNY and CDR2 is SVGAGI (reference sequence).

The CDR3 loop reads CASNPWGTEAFF. CDR3 DNA sequence: TGCGCCAGCAACCCGTGGGGCACTGAAGCTTTCTTT. This chain uses TRBV10-1 with TRBJ1-1, with D unclear. Trimming stripped 7 bases from V and 4 bases from J, with 10 bases between. The CDR3 totals 12 residues. Germline CDR1 is WNHNN and CDR2 is SYGVQD (reference sequence).

This chain connects TRBV14 to TRBJ2-1; possibly TRBD2 for D (5 bases). Germline V gene lookup returns CDR1 SGHDN and CDR2 FVKESK. V lost 1 base and J lost 9, with 25 bases in between. This CDR3 has 18 residues. The CDR3 spells CASSQVAGVTRSTSEQFF. The CDR3 DNA is TGTGCCAGCAGCCAAGTCGCGGGTGTAACCCGTAGTACGAGTGAGCAGTTCTTC. Full variable domain (outside the CDR3, taken from reference TRBV14 and TRBJ2-1): EAGVTQFPSHSVIEKGQTVTLRCDPISGHDNLYWYRRVMGKEIKFLLHFVKESKQDESGMPNNRFLAERTGGTYSTLKVQPAELEDSGVYFCASSQVAGVTRSTSEQFFGPGTRLTVL.

The V call is TRBV25-1, the J call TRBJ2-3; D not resolved. CDR1 MGHDK and CDR2 SYGVNS come from the germline V gene. Trimming removed 1 base at V and 5 bases at J, with 10 bases between. The CDR3 consists of 14 residues. The CDR3 nucleotides read TGTGCCAGCAGTGAATCTGGGCTGAAAGATACGCAGTATTTT. Protein product: CASSESGLKDTQYF.